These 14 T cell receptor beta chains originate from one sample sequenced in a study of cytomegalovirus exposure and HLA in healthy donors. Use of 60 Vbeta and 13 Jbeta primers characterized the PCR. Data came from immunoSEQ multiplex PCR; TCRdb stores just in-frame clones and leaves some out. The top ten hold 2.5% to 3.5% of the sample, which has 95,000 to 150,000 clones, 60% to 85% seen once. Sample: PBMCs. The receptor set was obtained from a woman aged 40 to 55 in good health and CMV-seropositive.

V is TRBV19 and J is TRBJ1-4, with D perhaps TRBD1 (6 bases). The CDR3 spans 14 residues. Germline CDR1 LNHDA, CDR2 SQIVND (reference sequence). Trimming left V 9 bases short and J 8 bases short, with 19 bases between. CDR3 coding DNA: TGTGCCAGCTCTGGGGGGGGCTTGGGGGAAAAACTGTTTTTT. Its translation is CASSGGGLGEKLFF.

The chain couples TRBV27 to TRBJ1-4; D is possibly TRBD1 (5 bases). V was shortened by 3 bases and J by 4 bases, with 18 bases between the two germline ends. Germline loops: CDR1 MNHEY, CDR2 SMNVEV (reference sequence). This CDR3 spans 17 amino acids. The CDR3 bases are TGTGCCAGCAGTTTGGGGCAGGGAGGGAACCTTAATGAAAAACTGTTTTTT. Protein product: CASSLGQGGNLNEKLFF. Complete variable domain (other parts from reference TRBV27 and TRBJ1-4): EAQVTQNPRYLITVTGKKLTVTCSQNMNHEYMSWYRQDPGLGLRQIYYSMNVEVTDKGDVPEGYKVSRKEKRNFPLILESPSPNQTSLYFCASSLGQGGNLNEKLFFGSGTQLSVL.

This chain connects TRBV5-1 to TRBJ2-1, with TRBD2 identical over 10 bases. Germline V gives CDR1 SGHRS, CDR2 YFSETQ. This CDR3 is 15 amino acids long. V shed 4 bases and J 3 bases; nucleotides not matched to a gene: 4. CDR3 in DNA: TGCGCCAGCAGCCGACTAGCGGGCAACTACAATGAGCAGTTCTTC. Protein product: CASSRLAGNYNEQFF.

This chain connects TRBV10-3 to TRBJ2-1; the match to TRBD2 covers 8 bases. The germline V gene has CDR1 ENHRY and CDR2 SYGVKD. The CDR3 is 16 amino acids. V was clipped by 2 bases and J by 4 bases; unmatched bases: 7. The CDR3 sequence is CAISETMGGRYNEQFF. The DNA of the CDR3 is TGTGCCATCAGTGAGACGATGGGCGGGAGGTACAATGAGCAGTTCTTC.

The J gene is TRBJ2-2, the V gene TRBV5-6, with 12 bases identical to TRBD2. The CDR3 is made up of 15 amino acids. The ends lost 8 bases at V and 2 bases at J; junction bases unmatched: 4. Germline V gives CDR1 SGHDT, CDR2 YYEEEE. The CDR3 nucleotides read TGTGCCAGTCTAGCGGGGGGGCTAAACACCGGGGAGCTGTTTTTT. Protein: CASLAGGLNTGELFF.

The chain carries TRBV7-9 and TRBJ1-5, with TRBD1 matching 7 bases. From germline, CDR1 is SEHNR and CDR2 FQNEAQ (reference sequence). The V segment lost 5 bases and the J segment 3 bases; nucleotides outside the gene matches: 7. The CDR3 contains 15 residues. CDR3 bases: TGTGCCAGCAGCGCGACAGGGCCACTCAATCAGCCCCAGCATTTT. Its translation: CASSATGPLNQPQHF.

The CDR3 sequence: CASSLGRNSGNTIYF. CDR3 in DNA: TGTGCCAGCAGTTTAGGCAGAAACTCTGGAAACACCATATATTTT. The gene calls are TRBV27 and TRBJ1-3; D ambiguous. From germline, CDR1 is MNHEY and CDR2 SMNVEV (reference sequence). The CDR3 covers 15 residues. V was trimmed by 2 bases and J by 0 bases, leaving 8 bases between them.

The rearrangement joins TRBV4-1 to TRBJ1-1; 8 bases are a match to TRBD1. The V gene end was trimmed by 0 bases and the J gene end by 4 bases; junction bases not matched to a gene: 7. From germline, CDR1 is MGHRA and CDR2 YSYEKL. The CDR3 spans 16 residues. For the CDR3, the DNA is TGCGCCAGCAGCCAAGATGTGAACAGGGGGTCCACTGAAGCTTTCTTT. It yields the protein CASSQDVNRGSTEAFF.

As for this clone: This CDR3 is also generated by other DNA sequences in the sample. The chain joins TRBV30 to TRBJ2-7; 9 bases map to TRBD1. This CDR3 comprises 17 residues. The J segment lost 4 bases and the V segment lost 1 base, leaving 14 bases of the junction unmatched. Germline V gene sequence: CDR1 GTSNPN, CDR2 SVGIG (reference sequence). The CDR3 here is CAWSAFGTGRSKYEQYF. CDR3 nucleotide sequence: TGTGCCTGGAGTGCCTTTGGGACAGGGAGGTCGAAGTACGAGCAGTACTTC.

The CDR3 protein is CASSLARVARHNEQFF. The CDR3 bases are TGTGCCAGCAGCTTAGCGAGAGTAGCGAGGCACAATGAGCAGTTCTTC. This chain joins TRBV7-8 and TRBJ2-1; D is perhaps TRBD2 (5 bases). Trimming took off 0 bases at V and 5 bases at J, with 14 bases between the two ends. The CDR3 runs 16 residues. Germline CDR1 reads SGHVS; CDR2 reads FQNEAQ.

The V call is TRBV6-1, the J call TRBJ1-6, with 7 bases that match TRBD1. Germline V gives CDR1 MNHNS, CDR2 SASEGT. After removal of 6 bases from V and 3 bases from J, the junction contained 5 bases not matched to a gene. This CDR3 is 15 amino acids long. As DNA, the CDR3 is TGTGCCAGCAGGGCGGACAGGCACTATAATTCACCCCTCCACTTT. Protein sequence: CASRADRHYNSPLHF.

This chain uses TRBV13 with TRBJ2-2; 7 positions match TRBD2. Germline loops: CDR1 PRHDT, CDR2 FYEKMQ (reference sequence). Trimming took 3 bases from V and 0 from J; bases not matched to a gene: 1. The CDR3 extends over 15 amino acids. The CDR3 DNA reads TGTGCCAGCAGCTTTAGCGGGCCGAACACCGGGGAGCTGTTTTTT. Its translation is CASSFSGPNTGELFF.

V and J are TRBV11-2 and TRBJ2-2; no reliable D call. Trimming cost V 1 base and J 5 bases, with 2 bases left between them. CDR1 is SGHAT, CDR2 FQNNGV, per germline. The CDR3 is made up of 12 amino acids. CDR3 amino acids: CASSLVTGELFF. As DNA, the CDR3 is TGTGCCAGCAGCTTAGTAACCGGGGAGCTGTTTTTT.

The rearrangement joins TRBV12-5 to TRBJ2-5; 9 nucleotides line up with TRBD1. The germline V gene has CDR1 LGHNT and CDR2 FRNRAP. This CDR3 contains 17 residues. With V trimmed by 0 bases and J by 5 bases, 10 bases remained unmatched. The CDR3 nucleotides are TGTGCTAGTGGTTTGGTAAACAGGGGGCAAAGTAAGGAGACCCAGTACTTC. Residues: CASGLVNRGQSKETQYF.